The 28 T cell receptor beta chains below were found in one sample sequenced in a study of shared clonotypes between healthy human individuals. Generated by immunoSEQ multiplex PCR, the TCRdb table keeps only in-frame clones and is missing some. The sample has approximately 2.5 million clones, over 85% seen once. The sequencing input was naive CD4+ T cells from PBMCs. The subset denotes: CD45RA+ positively selected. The receptors derive from a man aged 18 to 29 in good health. Some clones in this sample may be carry-over from other donors' samples.

The rearrangement uses TRBV30 and TRBJ2-1, with D possibly TRBD1 on 5 matching bases. V lost 3 bases and J 4 bases, leaving 10 bases between the germline ends. CDR1 and CDR2 (germline): GTSNPN, SVGIG (reference sequence). This CDR3 has 13 residues. CDR3 loop: CAWSPDSYNEQFF. The CDR3 DNA sequence: TGTGCCTGGAGCCCTGACAGTTACAATGAGCAGTTCTTC.

Remarks on this clone: The same CDR3 is also encoded by other DNA sequences in this sample. This chain connects TRBV7-2 to TRBJ2-3; 12 nucleotides agree with TRBD2. The CDR3 loop spans 16 amino acids. The junction had 0 bases not matched to a gene; V was cut back by 1 base and J by 1 base. Looked up from germline, CDR1 is SGHTA and CDR2 is FQGNSA. The CDR3 DNA is TGTGCCAGCAGCTTAGGACTAGCGGGAGGCACAGATACGCAGTATTTT. Translation: CASSLGLAGGTDTQYF.

The J gene is TRBJ1-2, the V gene TRBV7-2; D is unresolved. V dropped 1 base and J dropped 1 base, with 19 bases sitting between them. CDR3 length equals 18 residues. In germline, CDR1 is SGHTA, CDR2 FQGNSA. In nucleotides, the CDR3 is TGTGCCAGCAGCTTAGACTTTTCGAGGCAGTTACTTAACTATGGCTACACCTTC. Amino acid sequence: CASSLDFSRQLLNYGYTF.

This chain connects TRBV5-6 to TRBJ2-3; 13 nucleotides line up with TRBD2. The CDR3 has 16 residues. V was pared by 2 bases and J by 4 bases, with 4 bases of the junction left unmatched. Germline loops: CDR1 SGHDT, CDR2 YYEEEE. CDR3 sequence (DNA): TGTGCCAGCAGCTTCGGGACTAGCGGGACAGCAGATACGCAGTATTTT. Translating gives CASSFGTSGTADTQYF.

CDR3 sequence reads: CASSLALGDFYEQYF. The CDR3 nucleotides are TGTGCCAGCAGCTTAGCCCTGGGGGACTTCTACGAGCAGTACTTC. This chain connects TRBV11-2 to TRBJ2-7; tentative D call: TRBD2 (6 bases). There are 15 residues in the CDR3. Germline-derived CDR1 and CDR2 are SGHAT and FQNNGV. The V end lost 1 base, the J end lost 3 bases, and 13 bases lay between the germline ends. Full variable domain (rest looked up from reference TRBV11-2 and TRBJ2-7): EAGVAQSPRYKIIEKRQSVAFWCNPISGHATLYWYQQILGQGPKLLIQFQNNGVVDDSQLPKDRFSAERLKGVDSTLKIQPAKLEDSAVYLCASSLALGDFYEQYFGPGTRLTVT.

The rearrangement uses TRBV19 and TRBJ2-4; 7 nucleotides agree with TRBD1. This CDR3 is 19 amino acids long. Germline CDR1 reads LNHDA; CDR2 reads SQIVND (reference sequence). V gave up 5 bases and J gave up 0 bases; unmatched junction bases: 16. The CDR3 DNA follows: TGTGCCAGTAGTCTTCGTGGCTCCGGGACAGATATAGCCAAAAACATTCAGTACTTC. Translating gives CASSLRGSGTDIAKNIQYF.

V and J are TRBV5-6 and TRBJ1-6; TRBD1 might be the D (5 bases). Germline CDR1 is SGHDT and CDR2 is YYEEEE. This CDR3 contains 14 residues. Deletions cut 4 bases from V and 5 bases from J, with 10 bases between. The CDR3 coding sequence is TGTGCCAGCAGCGTACCGGGGGATAATTCACCCCTCCACTTT. Protein product: CASSVPGDNSPLHF.

This chain connects TRBV7-9 to TRBJ1-5, with 9 positions matching TRBD1. V trimming: 2 bases; J trimming: 4 bases; junction bases outside the gene matches: 9. CDR1 is SEHNR, CDR2 FQNEAQ, per germline (reference sequence). The CDR3 has 17 residues. CDR3 sequence: CASSLFLGQGRNQPQHF. Written as DNA, the CDR3 is TGTGCCAGCAGCTTATTCCTGGGACAGGGCCGAAATCAGCCCCAGCATTTT.

The chain employs TRBV19 and TRBJ1-5; a weak D match, TRBD1 (6 bases). This CDR3 contains 15 residues. V shed 7 bases and J shed 3 bases, with 16 bases lying between them. Germline V lookup: CDR1 LNHDA, CDR2 SQIVND (reference sequence). The CDR3 DNA reads TGTGCCAGTACCACAGGGACGGTGGACAATCAGCCCCAGCATTTT. This codes for CASTTGTVDNQPQHF.

V gene TRBV27 combines with J gene TRBJ2-7, with TRBD2 matching over 8 bases. This CDR3 is 15 amino acids long. Per germline, CDR1 MNHEY and CDR2 SMNVEV (reference sequence). CDR3 sequence: CAPSSNGRDSYEQYF. CDR3 DNA: TGTGCTCCTTCGTCCAACGGGAGGGACTCCTACGAGCAGTACTTC.

This sequence joins TRBV19 and TRBJ2-3; 10 bases align to TRBD2. The CDR3 runs 15 residues. J gave up 1 base and V 4 bases, and 2 bases lay outside the gene matches. CDR1 is LNHDA, CDR2 SQIVND, per germline (reference sequence). The CDR3 coding sequence is TGTGCCAGTAGTACTAGCGGGGGCCGCACAGATACGCAGTATTTT. Its protein product is CASSTSGGRTDTQYF. The full variable domain, in which reference TRBV19 and TRBJ2-3 provide the parts outside the CDR3, is DGGITQSPKYLFRKEGQNVTLSCEQNLNHDAMYWYRQDPGQGLRLIYYSQIVNDFQKGDIAEGYSVSREKKESFPLTVTSAQKNPTAFYLCASSTSGGRTDTQYFGPGTRLTVL.

The CDR3 DNA reads TGTGCCAGCAGCCCAGGGATAAGGTGGGACGAGCAGTACTTC. This sequence encodes CASSPGIRWDEQYF. The chain employs TRBV6-6 and TRBJ2-7; weak D call: TRBD1 (5 bases). This CDR3 region has 14 residues. Germline V gene data show CDR1 as MNHNY and CDR2 as SVGAGI (reference sequence). Deletions cut 6 bases from V and 5 bases from J, with 17 bases between.

This sequence joins TRBV15 and TRBJ1-5; D gene unclear. The CDR3 sequence is 14 residues long. The V end lost 5 bases, the J end lost 0 bases, and 8 bases lay between the germline ends. CDR1 is LNHNV and CDR2 is YYDKDF in the germline V gene (reference sequence). CDR3 loop: CATSWTYSNQPQHF. The CDR3 nucleotides are TGTGCCACCAGCTGGACCTATAGCAATCAGCCCCAGCATTTT.

The chain employs TRBV6-5 and TRBJ1-5; D not certain. The CDR3 runs 15 residues. V was cut by 2 bases and J by 0 bases, with 8 bases left in between. Germline loops: CDR1 MNHEY, CDR2 SVGAGI. The CDR3 loop is CASSYGVNSNQPQHF. Here the CDR3 DNA reads TGTGCCAGCAGTTACGGGGTTAATAGCAATCAGCCCCAGCATTTT.

The gene calls are TRBV18 and TRBJ2-7; TRBD2 matches 10 bases. Germline loops: CDR1 KGHSH, CDR2 LQKENI. Losses at the gene ends were 6 bases for V and 6 bases for J; bases not matched to a gene: 8. This CDR3 spans 14 amino acids. The CDR3 protein is CASSPPGLAFEQYF. Here the CDR3 DNA reads TGTGCCAGCTCTCCGCCGGGACTAGCGTTCGAGCAGTACTTC.

This sequence joins TRBV6-5 and TRBJ1-1, with 7 bases fitting TRBD1. This CDR3 has 12 amino acids. With 6 bases clipped from V and 4 bases from J, the junction kept 2 bases outside the gene matches. Germline-derived CDR1 and CDR2 are MNHEY and SVGAGI. The CDR3 loop is CASSRGATEAFF. CDR3 coding DNA: TGTGCCAGCAGCAGGGGGGCCACTGAAGCTTTCTTT.

This sequence joins TRBV15 and TRBJ1-3, with unresolved D. Germline CDR1 reads LNHNV; CDR2 reads YYDKDF (reference sequence). The ends were cut back, 1 base at V and 3 bases at J, with 4 bases in the middle. The CDR3 contains 13 residues. The CDR3 DNA reads as TGTGCCACCAGCAGAGGCATTGGAAACACCATATATTTT. It yields the protein CATSRGIGNTIYF.

This rearrangement joins TRBV27 to TRBJ2-5; no clear D gene. Germline loops: CDR1 MNHEY, CDR2 SMNVEV (reference sequence). The CDR3 is 12 amino acids. Trimming removed 8 bases at V and 4 bases at J, with 11 bases between. CDR3 nucleotides: TGTGCCAGCGGGTTCTGGGGAGAGACCCAGTACTTC. Its protein is CASGFWGETQYF.

The chain employs TRBV11-2 and TRBJ1-1; unclear D gene. This CDR3 is 15 amino acids long. Germline loops: CDR1 SGHAT, CDR2 FQNNGV. The ends were cut back, 1 base at V and 0 bases at J, with 9 bases in the middle. CDR3 amino acids: CASSLGQFMNTEAFF. For the CDR3, the DNA is TGTGCCAGCAGCTTAGGTCAGTTCATGAACACTGAAGCTTTCTTT.

This clone was counted only a few times. The chain recombines TRBV7-9 with TRBJ2-7, with 9 bases lining up with TRBD1. Germline V gives CDR1 SEHNR, CDR2 FQNEAQ (reference sequence). This CDR3 has 15 amino acids. J was trimmed by 2 bases and V by 6 bases; bases with no gene match: 8. For the CDR3, the DNA is TGTGCCAGCAGTGTTTGGCGGACAGGGGCCTACGAGCAGTACTTC. It encodes CASSVWRTGAYEQYF.

V and J are TRBV10-3 and TRBJ1-2; D remains ambiguous. Trimming pared 6 bases from V and 3 bases from J, leaving 14 bases between. In germline, CDR1 is ENHRY, CDR2 SYGVKD. This CDR3 contains 14 residues. The CDR3 reads CAIRPSGGDYGYTF. The CDR3, as DNA: TGTGCCATCAGGCCCTCAGGCGGGGACTATGGCTACACCTTC.

A remark on this clone: Compared with germline, one end of the junction differs, possibly owing to a read error. The chain is built from TRBV19 and TRBJ2-4, with a possible D match to TRBD2 (5 bases). The V gene's germline CDR1 is LNHDA and CDR2 SQIVND (reference sequence). This CDR3 region has 14 residues. The CDR3 is CASSSRSWGDIQCF. The CDR3 bases are TGTGCCAGTAGTAGCAGGAGTTGGGGAGACATTCAGTGCTTC.

The chain joins TRBV2 to TRBJ1-3; no clear D. Trimming left V 3 bases short and J 0 bases short, with 6 bases between. The CDR3 is 14 residues long. The germline gives CDR1 SNHLY, CDR2 FYNNEI. The CDR3 DNA reads as TGTGCCAGCAGTGACCGGTACTCTGGAAACACCATATATTTT. Protein sequence: CASSDRYSGNTIYF.

CDR3 region: CASSYGQGTPPLHF. The CDR3 DNA is TGTGCCAGCAGTTACGGACAGGGTACGCCACCCCTCCACTTT. The chain employs TRBV6-6 and TRBJ1-6, with TRBD1 matching over 8 bases. This CDR3 comprises 14 residues. Germline assignment: CDR1 MNHNY and CDR2 SVGAGI (reference sequence). V was pared by 2 bases and J by 11 bases, with 5 bases of the junction left unmatched.

J is TRBJ1-5 and V is TRBV5-1; D not certain. The CDR3 is made up of 15 amino acids. CDR1 and CDR2 (germline): SGHRS, YFSETQ. Trimming removed 0 bases at V and 1 base at J, with 8 bases between. CDR3 nucleotide sequence: TGCGCCAGCAGCTTGGACTCCGGGAGCAATCAGCCCCAGCATTTT. It yields the protein CASSLDSGSNQPQHF.

The V and J genes are TRBV2 and TRBJ2-1; 7 bases are shared with TRBD2. Looked up from germline, CDR1 is SNHLY and CDR2 is FYNNEI. The CDR3 covers 14 residues. The J segment lost 2 bases and the V segment lost 8 bases, leaving 6 bases of the junction unmatched. The CDR3 is CASYLGGTYNEQFF. The CDR3 coding sequence is TGTGCCAGCTACCTGGGGGGGACCTACAATGAGCAGTTCTTC. Full variable domain (missing parts from reference TRBV2 and TRBJ2-1): EPEVTQTPSHQVTQMGQEVILRCVPISNHLYFYWYRQILGQKVEFLVSFYNNEISEKSEIFDDQFSVERPDGSNFTLKIRSTKLEDSAMYFCASYLGGTYNEQFFGPGTRLTVL.

This chain joins TRBV5-1 and TRBJ1-3; TRBD1 aligns across 9 bases. Looked up from germline, CDR1 is SGHRS and CDR2 is YFSETQ. With V trimmed by 7 bases and J by 0 bases, 2 bases remained unmatched. This CDR3 spans 14 amino acids. The CDR3 DNA sequence: TGCGCCAGCGGGACAGGGAACTCTGGAAACACCATATATTTT. This encodes CASGTGNSGNTIYF.

J is TRBJ1-2 and V is TRBV7-2; 7 bases are a match to TRBD1. Germline V gene lookup returns CDR1 SGHTA and CDR2 FQGNSA. J gave up 8 bases and V 4 bases, and 4 bases lay outside the gene matches. The CDR3 length is 12 residues. This CDR3 is CASSSDRHGYTF. In DNA, the CDR3 is TGTGCCAGCAGCTCGGACAGGCACGGCTACACCTTC.